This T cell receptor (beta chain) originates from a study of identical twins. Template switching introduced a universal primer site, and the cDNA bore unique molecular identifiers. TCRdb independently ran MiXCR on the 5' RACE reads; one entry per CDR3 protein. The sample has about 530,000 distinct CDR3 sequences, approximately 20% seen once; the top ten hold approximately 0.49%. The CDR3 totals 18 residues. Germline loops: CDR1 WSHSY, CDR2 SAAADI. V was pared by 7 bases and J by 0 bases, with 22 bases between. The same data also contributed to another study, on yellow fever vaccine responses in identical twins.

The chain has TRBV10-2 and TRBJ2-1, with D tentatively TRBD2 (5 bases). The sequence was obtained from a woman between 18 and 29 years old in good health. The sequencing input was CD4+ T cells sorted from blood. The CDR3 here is CASTLSVREKSSYNEQFF. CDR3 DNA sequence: TGCGCCAGCACCCTTAGCGTCCGAGAAAAGAGCTCCTACAATGAGCAGTTCTTC.